These T cell receptor beta chains were read from a single sample in a study of T-cell memory formation after mild COVID-19. TCRdb analysed the 5' RACE reads with MiXCR anew, one entry per CDR3 protein. The repertoire holds some 250,000 distinct CDR3 sequences, with 18% as singletons. Specimen: PBMCs or a T cell subset sorted from them (not recorded which). The receptors originated from a man in his late teens or twenties who had mild COVID-19 (a few samples of this study predate the infection). Cell type and time point are not known. CDR3s include the opening cysteine and the closing phenylalanine or tryptophan. The D gene is left open where the match is weak. Size is omitted from some rows. Given values are once, few, many or a class for expanded clones.

TRBV12-3/TRBV12-4	NA	TRBJ1-5	few	TGTGCCAGCAGTGGGGAGGGCAATCAGCCCCAGCATTTT	CASSGEGNQPQHF
TRBV7-2	TRBD1	TRBJ1-1	NA	TGTGCCAGCAGCTTCGGGACAGGCGCGGAAGCTTTCTTT	CASSFGTGAEAFF
TRBV20-1	TRBD1	TRBJ1-1	few	TGCAGCTGTGAAGGAACAGGGGGCGCGAGCACTGAAGCTTTCTTT	CSCEGTGGASTEAFF
TRBV4-2	TRBD2	TRBJ2-1	few	TGTGCCAGCAGCCAAGAGGCAAGCGGGGGGGCCGGAGGGGAGCAGTTCTTC	CASSQEASGGAGGEQFF
TRBV5-6	TRBD2	TRBJ2-2	NA	TGTGCCAGCAGCAGGGCGGGGGTCACCGGGGAGCTGTTTTTT	CASSRAGVTGELFF
TRBV9	NA	TRBJ1-3	once	TGTGCCAGCAGCGTTAGCAGTCCAAGCTCTGGAAACACCATATATTTT	CASSVSSPSSGNTIYF
TRBV6-5	NA	TRBJ1-5	NA	TGTGCCAGCAGTTTACTGGGAGCCCCGTGGCCCCAGCATTTT	CASSLLGAPWPQHF
TRBV5-1	NA	TRBJ1-1	NA	TGCGCCAGCAGCTTGCGGGGGGCCGGCGAGACTGAAGCTTTCTTT	CASSLRGAGETEAFF
TRBV5-1	NA	TRBJ2-2	few	TGCGCCAGCAGCTCCGATAACACCGGGGAGCTGTTTTTT	CASSSDNTGELFF
TRBV20-1	NA	TRBJ2-5	NA	TGCAGTGCTAGAGTCGGTGGGGGCGAGACCCAGTACTTC	CSARVGGGETQYF
TRBV6-2/TRBV6-3	TRBD1	TRBJ2-2	NA	TGTGCCAGCAGTTACCCAGGGACAGGGTATCCCGGGGAGCTGTTTTTT	CASSYPGTGYPGELFF
TRBV27	NA	TRBJ2-5	once	TGTGCCAGCAAACCAGGGTGGGGAGAGACCCAGTACTTC	CASKPGWGETQYF
TRBV6-1	NA	TRBJ1-5	NA	TGTGCCAGCCGACAACAACCGACTGCCAATCAGCCCCAGCATTTT	CASRQQPTANQPQHF
TRBV12-3/TRBV12-4	NA	TRBJ1-1	NA	TGTGCCAGCAGTCTAGCTGGGGCGGGGGGCACTGAAGCTTTCTTT	CASSLAGAGGTEAFF
TRBV5-1	NA	TRBJ2-5	NA	TGCGCCAGCAGCTTGGTCGGAGGGTACCAAGAGACCCAGTACTTC	CASSLVGGYQETQYF
TRBV29-1	NA	TRBJ2-3	many	TGCAGCGACCTCCGGGGAAGTACAGATACGCAGTATTTT	CSDLRGSTDTQYF
TRBV5-1	NA	TRBJ2-3	few	TGCGCCAGCAGCTTGGGCGGGGGCGCCGATACGCAGTATTTT	CASSLGGGADTQYF
TRBV7-9	TRBD2	TRBJ2-1	few	TGTGCCAGCAGACTCAGCGGGGAGTTCTACAATGAGCAGTTCTTC	CASRLSGEFYNEQFF
TRBV27	NA	TRBJ2-3	few	TGTGCCAGCAGTTTGTCAGATAGCACAGATACGCAGTATTTT	CASSLSDSTDTQYF
TRBV2	NA	TRBJ2-2	many	TGTGCCAGCAGCTTAGACTACACCGGGGAGCTGTTTTTT	CASSLDYTGELFF
TRBV21-1	NA	TRBJ2-4	NA	TGTGCCAGCAGCAAAACAGGGGGGAACATTCAGTACTTC	CASSKTGGNIQYF
TRBV28	NA	TRBJ1-2	few	TGTGCCAGCAATGGGAGGGCCGATTCTGGCTACACCTTC	CASNGRADSGYTF
TRBV7-9	NA	TRBJ2-3	NA	TGTGCCAGCAGCTTAGAACAGGGTGCCGTGTATTTT	CASSLEQGAVYF
TRBV5-6	TRBD2	TRBJ2-1	NA	TGTGCCAGCAGCTCTCGACTAGCGGGGGACGTTGAGCAGTTCTTC	CASSSRLAGDVEQFF
TRBV6-6	NA	TRBJ1-2	few	TGTGCCAGCAGTTACATCGCAGTAGGCTACACCTTC	CASSYIAVGYTF
TRBV7-9	NA	TRBJ2-5	few	TGTGCCAGCGGTTTTGGGGCCCAAGAGACCCAGTACTTC	CASGFGAQETQYF
TRBV7-9	NA	TRBJ2-5	NA	TGTGCCAGCAGCTTGAGCGGGTGGCAGGGGGGCTTCGGAGAGACCCAGTACTTC	CASSLSGWQGGFGETQYF
TRBV7-9	NA	TRBJ1-6	once	TGTGCCAGCTTCCGGGACGGGGTGCCACCCCTCCACTTT	CASFRDGVPPLHF
TRBV3-1	NA	TRBJ2-6	NA	TGTGCCAGCAGCAGGATCTCTGGGGCCAACGTCCTGACTTTC	CASSRISGANVLTF
TRBV6-5	NA	TRBJ2-1	few	TGTGCCAGCAGTACACGCGACCGGGATGGGCAGTTCTTC	CASSTRDRDGQFF
TRBV6-2/TRBV6-3	NA	TRBJ2-1	few	TGTGCCAGCAGTTCTTTCTCCTACAATGAGCAGTTCTTC	CASSSFSYNEQFF
TRBV20-1	TRBD2	TRBJ2-1	NA	TGCAGTTGCGGGAGCGACGGCAATGAGCAGTTCTTC	CSCGSDGNEQFF
TRBV7-9	TRBD1	TRBJ2-7	NA	TGTGCCAGCAGCTTCTCCGAGACAGGGACGTACGAGCAGTACTTC	CASSFSETGTYEQYF
TRBV6-5	TRBD2	TRBJ2-2	many	TGTGCCAGCAGCCCCGCGGGGGCGAACACCGGGGAGCTGTTTTTT	CASSPAGANTGELFF
TRBV4-3	TRBD1	TRBJ2-3	NA	TGCGCCAGCAGCCGTACGGGACAGGGGGCCACAGATACGCAGTATTTT	CASSRTGQGATDTQYF
TRBV7-8	TRBD2	TRBJ2-1	few	TGTGCCAGCAGCTTAATAAGAGTCCCCCTTACTAGCGGGGGCGCCTACAATGAGCAGTTCTTC	CASSLIRVPLTSGGAYNEQFF
TRBV29-1	NA	TRBJ2-1	few	TGCAGCGTTGAGGGTGGGGGGGCCCCCAATGAGCAGTTCTTC	CSVEGGGAPNEQFF
TRBV7-3	NA	TRBJ2-2	few	TGTGCCAGCAGCTCCCGACGGGTGAGCGCTACAGACACCGGGGAGCTGTTTTTT	CASSSRRVSATDTGELFF
TRBV6-5	TRBD1	TRBJ2-1	once	TGTGCCAGCAGTTACTCGGGACAGGGATACAATGAGCAGTTCTTC	CASSYSGQGYNEQFF
TRBV15	TRBD1	TRBJ2-3	few	TGTGCCACCAGCCCTGACAGGGCCACAGATACGCAGTATTTT	CATSPDRATDTQYF
TRBV4-1	NA	TRBJ2-1	NA	TGCGCCAGCAGCCAAGGGTGGTCAGGTAATGAGCAGTTCTTC	CASSQGWSGNEQFF
TRBV6-2/TRBV6-3	NA	TRBJ1-1	NA	TGTGCCAGTACACCCGTTTTGAACACTGAAGCTTTCTTT	CASTPVLNTEAFF
TRBV2	NA	TRBJ2-1	many	TGTGCCAGCAGTGAATACAATGAGCAGTTCTTC	CASSEYNEQFF
TRBV27	TRBD1	TRBJ2-3	NA	TGTGCCAGCACCGCTACTTCGACAGGGGACACAGATACGCAGTATTTT	CASTATSTGDTDTQYF